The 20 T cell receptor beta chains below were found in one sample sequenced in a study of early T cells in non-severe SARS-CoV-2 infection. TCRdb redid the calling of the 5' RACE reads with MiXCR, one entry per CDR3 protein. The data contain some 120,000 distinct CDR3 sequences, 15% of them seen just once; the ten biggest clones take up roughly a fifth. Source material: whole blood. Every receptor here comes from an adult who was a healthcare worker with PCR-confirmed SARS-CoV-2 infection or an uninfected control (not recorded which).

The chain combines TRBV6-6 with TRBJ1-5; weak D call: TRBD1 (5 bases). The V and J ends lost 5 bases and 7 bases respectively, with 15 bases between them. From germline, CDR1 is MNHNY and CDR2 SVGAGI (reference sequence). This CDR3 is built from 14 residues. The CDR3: CASSEPKGDQPQHF. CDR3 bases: TGTGCCAGCAGTGAACCAAAAGGGGACCAGCCCCAGCATTTT.

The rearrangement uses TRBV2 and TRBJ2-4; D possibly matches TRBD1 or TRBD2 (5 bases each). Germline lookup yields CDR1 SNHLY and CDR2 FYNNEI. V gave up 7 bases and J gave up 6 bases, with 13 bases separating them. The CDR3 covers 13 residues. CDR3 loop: CASIGDGANIQYF. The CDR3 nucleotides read TGTGCCAGCATTGGCGACGGGGCAAACATTCAGTACTTC.

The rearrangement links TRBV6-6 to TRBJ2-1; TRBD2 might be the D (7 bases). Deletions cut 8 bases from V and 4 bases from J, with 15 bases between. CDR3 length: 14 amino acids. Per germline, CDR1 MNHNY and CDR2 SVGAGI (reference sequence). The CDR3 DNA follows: TGTGCCAGCGGGGGCGGGGGACTATACAATGAGCAGTTCTTC. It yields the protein CASGGGGLYNEQFF.

DNA of the CDR3: TGTGCCATCAGTGAGTCAAGCGGGGGGGCTGATGAGCAGTTCTTC. It is translated as CAISESSGGADEQFF. The J gene is TRBJ2-1, the V gene TRBV10-3, with 10 bases identical to TRBD2. CDR3 length: 15 amino acids. Germline assignment: CDR1 ENHRY and CDR2 SYGVKD. The V segment lost 0 bases and the J segment 8 bases; nucleotides outside the gene matches: 4.

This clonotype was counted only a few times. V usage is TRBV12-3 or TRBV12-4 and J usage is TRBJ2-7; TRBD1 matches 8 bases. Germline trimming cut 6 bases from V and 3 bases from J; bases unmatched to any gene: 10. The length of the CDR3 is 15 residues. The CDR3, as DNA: TGTGCCAGCAGCTCCAGACAGGGGAGAAACTACGAGCAGTACTTC. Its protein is CASSSRQGRNYEQYF.

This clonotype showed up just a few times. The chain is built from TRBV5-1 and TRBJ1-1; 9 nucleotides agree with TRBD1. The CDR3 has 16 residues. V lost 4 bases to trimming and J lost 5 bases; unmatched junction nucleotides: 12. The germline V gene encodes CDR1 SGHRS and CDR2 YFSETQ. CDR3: CASSQGSTGGNTEAFF. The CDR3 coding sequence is TGCGCCAGCAGCCAAGGATCGACAGGGGGAAATACTGAAGCTTTCTTT.

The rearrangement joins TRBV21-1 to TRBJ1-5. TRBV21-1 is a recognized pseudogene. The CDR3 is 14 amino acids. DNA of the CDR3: TGTGCCAGCAGCAATCCCTCGGAAAATCAGCCCCAGCATTTT. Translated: CASSNPSENQPQHF.

In nucleotides, the CDR3 is TGCAGTGCTAGAGATCACGCGATTAGCAAAAACATTCAGTACTTC. Its translation is CSARDHAISKNIQYF. This chain uses TRBV20-1 with TRBJ2-4, with unresolved D. This CDR3 is 15 amino acids long. Germline CDR1 reads DFQATT; CDR2 reads SNEGSKA (reference sequence). The V gene lost 0 bases and the J gene lost 3 bases, with 12 bases spanning the gap.

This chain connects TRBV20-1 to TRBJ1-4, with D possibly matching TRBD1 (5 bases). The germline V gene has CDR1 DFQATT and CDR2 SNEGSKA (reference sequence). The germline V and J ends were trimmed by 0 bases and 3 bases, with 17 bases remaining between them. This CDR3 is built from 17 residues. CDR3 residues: CSARDFQGSTANEKLFF. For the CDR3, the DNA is TGCAGTGCTAGAGATTTTCAGGGCAGCACGGCTAATGAAAAACTGTTTTTT.

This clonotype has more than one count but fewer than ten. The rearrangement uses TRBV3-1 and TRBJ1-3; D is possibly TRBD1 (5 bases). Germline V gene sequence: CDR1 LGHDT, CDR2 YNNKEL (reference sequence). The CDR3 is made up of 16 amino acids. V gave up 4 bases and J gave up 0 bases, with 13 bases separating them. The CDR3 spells CASSPVQGPSGNTIYF. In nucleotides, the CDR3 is TGTGCCAGCAGCCCTGTGCAGGGACCCTCTGGAAACACCATATATTTT.

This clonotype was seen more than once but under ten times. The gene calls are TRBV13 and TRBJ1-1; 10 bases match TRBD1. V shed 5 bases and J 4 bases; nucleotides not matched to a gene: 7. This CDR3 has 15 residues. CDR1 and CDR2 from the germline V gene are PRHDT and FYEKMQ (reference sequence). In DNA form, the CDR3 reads TGTGCCAGCAGCCCACGGACAGGGGGAGGCACTGAAGCTTTCTTT. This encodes CASSPRTGGGTEAFF.

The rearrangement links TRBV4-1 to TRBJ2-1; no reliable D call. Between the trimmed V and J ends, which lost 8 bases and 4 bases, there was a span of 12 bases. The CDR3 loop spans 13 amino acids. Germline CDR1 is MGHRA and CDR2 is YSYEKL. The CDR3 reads CASATGDYNEQFF. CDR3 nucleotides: TGCGCCAGCGCAACTGGGGATTACAATGAGCAGTTCTTC.

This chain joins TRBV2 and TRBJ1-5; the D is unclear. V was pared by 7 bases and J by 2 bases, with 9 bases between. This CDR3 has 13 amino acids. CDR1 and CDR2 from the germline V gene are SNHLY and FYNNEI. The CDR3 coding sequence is TGTGCCAGCACCTCTTCGGGCAATCAGCCCCAGCATTTT. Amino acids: CASTSSGNQPQHF.

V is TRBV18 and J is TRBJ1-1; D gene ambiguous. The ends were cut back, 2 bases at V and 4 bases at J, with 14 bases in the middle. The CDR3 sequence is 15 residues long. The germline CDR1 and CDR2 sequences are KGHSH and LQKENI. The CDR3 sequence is CASSPEPRISTEAFF. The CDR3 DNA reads TGTGCCAGCTCACCAGAGCCCAGGATAAGCACTGAAGCTTTCTTT. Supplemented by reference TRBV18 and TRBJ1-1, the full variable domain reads NAGVMQNPRHLVRRRGQEARLRCSPMKGHSHVYWYRQLPEEGLKFMVYLQKENIIDESGMPKERFSAEFPKEGPSILRIQQVVRGDSAAYFCASSPEPRISTEAFFGQGTRLTVV.

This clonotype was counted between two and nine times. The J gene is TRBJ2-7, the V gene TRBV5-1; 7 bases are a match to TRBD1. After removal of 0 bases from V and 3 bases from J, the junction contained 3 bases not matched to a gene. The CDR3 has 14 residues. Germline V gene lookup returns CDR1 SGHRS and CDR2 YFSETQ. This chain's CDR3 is CASSLVGTDYEQYF. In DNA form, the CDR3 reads TGCGCCAGCAGCTTGGTCGGGACAGACTACGAGCAGTACTTC.

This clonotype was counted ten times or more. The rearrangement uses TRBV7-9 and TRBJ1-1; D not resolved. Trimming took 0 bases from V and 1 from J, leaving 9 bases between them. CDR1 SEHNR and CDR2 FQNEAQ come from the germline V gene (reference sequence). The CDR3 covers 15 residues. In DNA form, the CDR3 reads TGTGCCAGCAGCTTAGCGCTTGTGCAGAACACTGAAGCTTTCTTT. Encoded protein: CASSLALVQNTEAFF.

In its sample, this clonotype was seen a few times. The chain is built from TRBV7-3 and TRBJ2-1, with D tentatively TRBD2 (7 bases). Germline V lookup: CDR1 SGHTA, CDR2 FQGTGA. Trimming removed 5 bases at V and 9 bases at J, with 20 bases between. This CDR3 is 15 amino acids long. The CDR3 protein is CASSPPGGRRSEQFF. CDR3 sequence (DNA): TGTGCCAGCAGCCCTCCCGGGGGGCGCAGATCTGAGCAGTTCTTC.

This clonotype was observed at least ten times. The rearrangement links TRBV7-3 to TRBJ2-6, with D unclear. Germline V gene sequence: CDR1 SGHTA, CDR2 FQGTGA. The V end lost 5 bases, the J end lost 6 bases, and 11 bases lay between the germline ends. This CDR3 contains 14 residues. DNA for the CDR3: TGTGCCAGCAGCGCCGTACCGGTGGCCAACGTCCTGACTTTC. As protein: CASSAVPVANVLTF.

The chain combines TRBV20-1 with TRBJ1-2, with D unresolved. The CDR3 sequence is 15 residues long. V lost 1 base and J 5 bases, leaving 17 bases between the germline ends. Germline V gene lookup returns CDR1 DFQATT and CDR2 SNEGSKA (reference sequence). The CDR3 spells CSARGTLDGTYGYTF. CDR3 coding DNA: TGCAGTGCTAGAGGCACCCTGGACGGAACATATGGCTACACCTTC.

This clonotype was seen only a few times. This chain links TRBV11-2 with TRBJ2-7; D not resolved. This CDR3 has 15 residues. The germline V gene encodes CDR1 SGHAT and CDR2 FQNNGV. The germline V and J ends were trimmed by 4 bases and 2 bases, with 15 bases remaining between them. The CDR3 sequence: CASSSGAWSTYEQYF. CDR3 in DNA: TGTGCCAGCAGCTCTGGAGCCTGGAGCACCTACGAGCAGTACTTC.